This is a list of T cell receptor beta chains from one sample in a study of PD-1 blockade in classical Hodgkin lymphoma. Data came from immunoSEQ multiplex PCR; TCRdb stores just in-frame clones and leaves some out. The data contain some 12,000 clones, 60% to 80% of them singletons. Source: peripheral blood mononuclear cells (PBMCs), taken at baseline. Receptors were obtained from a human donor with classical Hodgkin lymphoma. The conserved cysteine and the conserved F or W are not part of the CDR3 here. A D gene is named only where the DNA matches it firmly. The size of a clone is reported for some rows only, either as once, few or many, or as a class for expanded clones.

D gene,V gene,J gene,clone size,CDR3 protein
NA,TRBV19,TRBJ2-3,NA,ASSRGEGADTQY
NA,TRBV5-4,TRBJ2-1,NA,ASSLAQGRGGNEQF
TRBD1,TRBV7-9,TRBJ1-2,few,ASSLQGAGGYT
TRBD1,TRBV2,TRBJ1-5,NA,ASSIDRAQPQH
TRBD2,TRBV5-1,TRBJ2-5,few,ASSSSGGAQSQY
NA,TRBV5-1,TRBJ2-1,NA,ASSASSYNEQF
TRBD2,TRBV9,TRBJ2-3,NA,ASSVALSSGRVTDTQY
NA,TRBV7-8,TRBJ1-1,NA,ASSLVRTKTEAF
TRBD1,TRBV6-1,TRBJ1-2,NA,ASSEYGQDYGYT
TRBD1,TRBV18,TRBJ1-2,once,ASSRGTGGYGYT
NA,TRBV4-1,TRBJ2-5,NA,ASSRQGRMETQY
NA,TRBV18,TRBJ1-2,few,ASSPSQGNYGYT
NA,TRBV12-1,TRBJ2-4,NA,ASSCTGLAKNIQY
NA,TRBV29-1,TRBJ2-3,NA,STRVGSSTDTQY
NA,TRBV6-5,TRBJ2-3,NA,ASSYQVTQTDTQY
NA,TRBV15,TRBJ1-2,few,ATSKGRSPKLDYGYT
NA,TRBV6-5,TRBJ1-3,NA,ASSGVVDGNTIY
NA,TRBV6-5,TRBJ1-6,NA,ASARGNSPLH
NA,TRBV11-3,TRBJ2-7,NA,ASGDTAYEQY
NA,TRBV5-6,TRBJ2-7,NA,ASSLRGTYEQY
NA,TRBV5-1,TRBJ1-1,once,ASSPGLYMNTEAF
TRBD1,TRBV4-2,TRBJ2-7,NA,ASSQEQGTGAYEQY
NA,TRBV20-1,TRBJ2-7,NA,SASRTYEQY
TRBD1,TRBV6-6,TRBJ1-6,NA,ASSRTGTYNSPLH
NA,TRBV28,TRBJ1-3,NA,ASSLLAGYGNTIY
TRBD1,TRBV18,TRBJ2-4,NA,ASSPSGTGVGIQY
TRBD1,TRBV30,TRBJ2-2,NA,AWTNRGLSTGELF
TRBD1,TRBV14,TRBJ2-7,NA,ASSQGGTGISYEQY
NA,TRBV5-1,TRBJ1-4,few,ASTPSGSTNEKLF
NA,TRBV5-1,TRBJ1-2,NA,ASSSGLGSVNYGYT
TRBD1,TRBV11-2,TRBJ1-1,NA,ASSLEQGAGEAF
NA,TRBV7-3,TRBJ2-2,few,ASSPPMGELF